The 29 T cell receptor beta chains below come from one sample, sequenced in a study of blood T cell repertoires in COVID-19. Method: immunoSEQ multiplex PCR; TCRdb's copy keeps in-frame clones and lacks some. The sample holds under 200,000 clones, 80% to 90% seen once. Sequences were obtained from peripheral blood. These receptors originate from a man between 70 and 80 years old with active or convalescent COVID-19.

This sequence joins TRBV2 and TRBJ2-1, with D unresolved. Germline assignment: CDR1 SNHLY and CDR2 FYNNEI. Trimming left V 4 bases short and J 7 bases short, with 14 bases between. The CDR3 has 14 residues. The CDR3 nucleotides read TGTGCCAGCAGTGGCCGACTCCCCCCGAATGAGCAGTTCTTC. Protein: CASSGRLPPNEQFF.

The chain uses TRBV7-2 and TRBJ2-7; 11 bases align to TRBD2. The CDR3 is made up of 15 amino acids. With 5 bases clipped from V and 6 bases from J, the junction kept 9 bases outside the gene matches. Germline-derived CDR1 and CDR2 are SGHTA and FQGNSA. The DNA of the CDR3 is TGTGCCAGCAGCCCCGACGGCCTAGCGGGAGGCGAGCAGTACTTC. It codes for CASSPDGLAGGEQYF.

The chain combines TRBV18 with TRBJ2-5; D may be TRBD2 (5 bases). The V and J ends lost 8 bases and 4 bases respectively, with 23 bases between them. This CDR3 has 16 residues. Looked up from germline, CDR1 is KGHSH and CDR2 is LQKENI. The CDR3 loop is CASLSVMGKAAETQYF. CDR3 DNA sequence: TGTGCCAGCCTGTCGGTGATGGGAAAAGCGGCAGAGACCCAGTACTTC.

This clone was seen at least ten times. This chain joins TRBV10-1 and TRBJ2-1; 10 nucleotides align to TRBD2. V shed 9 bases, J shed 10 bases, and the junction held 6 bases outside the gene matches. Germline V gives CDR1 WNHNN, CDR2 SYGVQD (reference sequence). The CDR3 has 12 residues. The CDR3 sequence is CARTSGSWEQFF. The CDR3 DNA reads TGCGCCAGGACTAGCGGGTCCTGGGAGCAGTTCTTC.

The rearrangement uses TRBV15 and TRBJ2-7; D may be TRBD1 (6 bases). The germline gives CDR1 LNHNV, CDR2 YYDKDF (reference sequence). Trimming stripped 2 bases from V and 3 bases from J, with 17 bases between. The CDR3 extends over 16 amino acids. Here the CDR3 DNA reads TGTGCCACCAGCAGACCCCGGCAGGGGAGTCACTACGAGCAGTACTTC. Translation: CATSRPRQGSHYEQYF.

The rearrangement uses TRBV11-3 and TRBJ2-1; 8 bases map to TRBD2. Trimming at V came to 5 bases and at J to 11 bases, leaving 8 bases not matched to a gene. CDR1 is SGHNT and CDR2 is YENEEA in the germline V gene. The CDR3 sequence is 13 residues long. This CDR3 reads CASSQTSVMQQFF. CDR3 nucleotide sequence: TGTGCCAGCAGCCAGACTAGCGTCATGCAGCAGTTCTTC.

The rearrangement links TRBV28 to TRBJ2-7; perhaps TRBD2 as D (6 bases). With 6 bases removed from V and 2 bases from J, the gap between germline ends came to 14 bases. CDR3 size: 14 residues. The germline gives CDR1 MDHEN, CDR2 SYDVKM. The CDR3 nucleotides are TGTGCCAGCAGGGGGGGTAGAAATACCTACGAGCAGTACTTC. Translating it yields CASRGGRNTYEQYF.

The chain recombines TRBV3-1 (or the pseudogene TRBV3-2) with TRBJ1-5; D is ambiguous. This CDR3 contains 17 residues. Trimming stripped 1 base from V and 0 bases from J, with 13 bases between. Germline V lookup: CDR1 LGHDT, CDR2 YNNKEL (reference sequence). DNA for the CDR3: TGTGCCAGCAGCCAAGTAGGCAGAGGTTATAGCAATCAGCCCCAGCATTTT. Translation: CASSQVGRGYSNQPQHF.

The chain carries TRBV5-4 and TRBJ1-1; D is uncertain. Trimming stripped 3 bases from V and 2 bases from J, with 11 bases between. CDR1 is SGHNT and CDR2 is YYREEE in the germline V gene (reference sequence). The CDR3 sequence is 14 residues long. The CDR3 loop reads CASSSLDGNTEAFF. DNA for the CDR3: TGTGCCAGCAGCTCACTAGACGGAAACACTGAAGCTTTCTTT.

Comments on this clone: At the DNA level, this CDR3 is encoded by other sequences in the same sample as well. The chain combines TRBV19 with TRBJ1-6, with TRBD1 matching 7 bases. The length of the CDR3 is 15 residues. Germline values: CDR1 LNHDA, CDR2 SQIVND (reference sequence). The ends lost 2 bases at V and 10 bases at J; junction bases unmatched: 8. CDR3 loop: CASSIQTGDGSPLHF. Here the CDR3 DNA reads TGTGCCAGTAGTATACAAACAGGGGATGGGTCACCCCTCCACTTT.

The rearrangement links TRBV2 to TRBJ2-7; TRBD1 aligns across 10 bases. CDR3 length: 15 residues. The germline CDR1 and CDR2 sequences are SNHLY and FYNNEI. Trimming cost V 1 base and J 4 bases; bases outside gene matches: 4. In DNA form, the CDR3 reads TGTGCCAGCAGTGAAGAAGGGACAGGGGCGTACGAGCAGTACTTC. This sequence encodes CASSEEGTGAYEQYF.

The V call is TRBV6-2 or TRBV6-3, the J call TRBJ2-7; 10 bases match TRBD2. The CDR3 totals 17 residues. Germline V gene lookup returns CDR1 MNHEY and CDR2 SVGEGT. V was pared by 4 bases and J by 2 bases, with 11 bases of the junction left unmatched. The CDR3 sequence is CASSSVASGRGAYEQYF. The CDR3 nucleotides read TGTGCCAGCAGTTCGGTGGCTAGCGGGAGAGGGGCCTACGAGCAGTACTTC.

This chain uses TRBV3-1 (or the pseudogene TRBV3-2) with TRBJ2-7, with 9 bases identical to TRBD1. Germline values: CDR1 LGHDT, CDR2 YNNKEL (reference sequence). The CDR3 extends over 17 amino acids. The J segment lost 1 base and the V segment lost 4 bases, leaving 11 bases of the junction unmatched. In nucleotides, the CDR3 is TGTGCCAGCAGCCGAGGGGGGTTTGGACAGGGGTCCTACGAGCAGTACTTC. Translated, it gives CASSRGGFGQGSYEQYF.

CDR3 loop: CASSLSGVRQGNQPQHF. Written as DNA, the CDR3 is TGTGCCAGCAGTTTATCCGGCGTTAGACAGGGCAATCAGCCCCAGCATTTT. V is TRBV28 and J is TRBJ1-5; D may be TRBD1 (6 bases). The V end lost 1 base, the J end lost 2 bases, and 15 bases lay between the germline ends. CDR3 length: 17 residues. Germline CDR1 MDHEN, CDR2 SYDVKM.

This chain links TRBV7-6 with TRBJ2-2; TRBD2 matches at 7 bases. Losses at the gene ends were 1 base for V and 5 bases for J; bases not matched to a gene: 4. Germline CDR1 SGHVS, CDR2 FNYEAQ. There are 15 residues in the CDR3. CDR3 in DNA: TGTGCCAGCAGCTTAGGGCTAGCGGAGACCGGGGAGCTGTTTTTT. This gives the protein CASSLGLAETGELFF.

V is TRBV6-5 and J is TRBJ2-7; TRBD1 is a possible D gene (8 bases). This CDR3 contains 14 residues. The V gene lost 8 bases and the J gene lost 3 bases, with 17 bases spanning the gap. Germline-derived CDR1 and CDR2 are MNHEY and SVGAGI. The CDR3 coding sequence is TGTGCCAGCGCCCGGGACAGGACTAGCTACGAGCAGTACTTC. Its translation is CASARDRTSYEQYF.

In DNA form, the CDR3 reads TGCAGTGCTAGTAGGACAGTTCGCTCCTATAATTCACCCCTCCACTTT. Its protein product is CSASRTVRSYNSPLHF. The rearrangement uses TRBV20-1 and TRBJ1-6, with D tentatively TRBD1 (6 bases). Germline assignment: CDR1 DFQATT and CDR2 SNEGSKA (reference sequence). The germline V and J ends were trimmed by 3 bases and 0 bases, with 12 bases remaining between them. CDR3 length: 16 residues.

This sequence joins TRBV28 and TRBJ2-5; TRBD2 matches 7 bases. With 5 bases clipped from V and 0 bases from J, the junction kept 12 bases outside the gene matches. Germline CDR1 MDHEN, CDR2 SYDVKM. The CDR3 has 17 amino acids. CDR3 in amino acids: CASSPPQPGGNQETQYF. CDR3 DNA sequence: TGTGCCAGCAGTCCACCCCAACCGGGGGGAAACCAAGAGACCCAGTACTTC.

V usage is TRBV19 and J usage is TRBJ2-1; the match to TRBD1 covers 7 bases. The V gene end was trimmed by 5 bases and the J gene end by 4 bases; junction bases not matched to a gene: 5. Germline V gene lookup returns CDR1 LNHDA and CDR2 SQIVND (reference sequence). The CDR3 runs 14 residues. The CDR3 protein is CASSPRTGYNEQFF. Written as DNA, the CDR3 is TGTGCCAGTAGTCCCCGGACAGGTTACAATGAGCAGTTCTTC.

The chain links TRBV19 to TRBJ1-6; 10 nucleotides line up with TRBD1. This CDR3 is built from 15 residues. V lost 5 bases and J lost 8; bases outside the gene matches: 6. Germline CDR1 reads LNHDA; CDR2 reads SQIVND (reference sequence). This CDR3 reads CASSPGQGKDSPLHF. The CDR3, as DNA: TGTGCCAGTAGTCCGGGACAGGGGAAAGATTCACCCCTCCACTTT.

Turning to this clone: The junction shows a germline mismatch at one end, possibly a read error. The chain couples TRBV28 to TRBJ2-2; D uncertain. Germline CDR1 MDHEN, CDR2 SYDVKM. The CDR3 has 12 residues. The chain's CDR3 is CATSRPTGELFF. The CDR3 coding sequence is TGCGCTACCTCGCGGCCAACCGGGGAGCTGTTTTTT.

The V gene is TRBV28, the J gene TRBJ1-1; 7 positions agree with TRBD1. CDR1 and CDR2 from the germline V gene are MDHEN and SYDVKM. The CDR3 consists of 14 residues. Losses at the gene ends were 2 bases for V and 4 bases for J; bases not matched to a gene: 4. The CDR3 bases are TGTGCCAGCAGTTTAATTGGGACAGCCACTGAAGCTTTCTTT. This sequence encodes CASSLIGTATEAFF.

The CDR3 DNA is TGCGCCAGCAGCCAAGATAGGCACAGTTCCTACGAGCAGTACTTC. Amino acids: CASSQDRHSSYEQYF. This chain joins TRBV4-3 and TRBJ2-7; D ambiguous. Trimming cost V 0 bases and J 1 base, with 10 bases left between them. Germline assignment: CDR1 LGHNA and CDR2 YSLEER. There are 15 residues in the CDR3.

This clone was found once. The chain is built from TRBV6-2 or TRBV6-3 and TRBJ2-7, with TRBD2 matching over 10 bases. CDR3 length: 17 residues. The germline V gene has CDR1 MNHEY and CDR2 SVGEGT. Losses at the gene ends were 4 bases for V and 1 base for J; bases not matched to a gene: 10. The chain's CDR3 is CASSSPRTSGLSYEQYF. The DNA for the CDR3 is TGTGCCAGCAGTTCCCCGAGGACTAGCGGTTTGTCCTACGAGCAGTACTTC.

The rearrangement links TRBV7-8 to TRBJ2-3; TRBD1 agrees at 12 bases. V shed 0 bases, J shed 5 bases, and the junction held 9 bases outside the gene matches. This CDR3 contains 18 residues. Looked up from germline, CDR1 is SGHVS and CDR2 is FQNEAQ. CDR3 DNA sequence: TGTGCCAGCAGCTTAGCGGGGACAGGGGGCGCCGGGTTAGATACGCAGTATTTT. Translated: CASSLAGTGGAGLDTQYF.

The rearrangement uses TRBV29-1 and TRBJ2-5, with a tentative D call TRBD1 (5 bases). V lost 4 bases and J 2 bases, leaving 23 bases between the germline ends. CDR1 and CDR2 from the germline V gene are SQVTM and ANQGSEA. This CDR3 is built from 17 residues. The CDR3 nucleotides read TGCAGCGTTGGAGGAGCGAGGCAGGCTGGGGCGCAAGAGACCCAGTACTTC. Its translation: CSVGGARQAGAQETQYF. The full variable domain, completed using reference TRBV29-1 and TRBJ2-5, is SAVISQKPSRDICQRGTSLTIQCQVDSQVTMMFWYRQQPGQSLTLIATANQGSEATYESGFVIDKFPISRPNLTFSTLTVSNMSPEDSSIYLCSVGGARQAGAQETQYFGPGTRLLVL.

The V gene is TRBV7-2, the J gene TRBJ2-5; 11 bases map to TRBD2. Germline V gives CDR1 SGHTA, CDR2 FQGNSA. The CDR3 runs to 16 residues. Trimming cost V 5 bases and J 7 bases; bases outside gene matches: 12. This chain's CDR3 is CASSPEGLAGGRTQYF. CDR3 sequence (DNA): TGTGCCAGCAGCCCGGAGGGGCTAGCGGGAGGTCGGACCCAGTACTTC.

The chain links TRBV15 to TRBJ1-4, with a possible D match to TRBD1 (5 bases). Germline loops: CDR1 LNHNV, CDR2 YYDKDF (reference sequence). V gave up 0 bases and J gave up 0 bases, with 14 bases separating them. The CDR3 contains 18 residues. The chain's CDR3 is CATSRDRTGDPTNEKLFF. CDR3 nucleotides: TGTGCCACCAGCAGAGATCGAACAGGAGATCCAACTAATGAAAAACTGTTTTTT. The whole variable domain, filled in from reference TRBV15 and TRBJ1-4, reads DAMVIQNPRYQVTQFGKPVTLSCSQTLNHNVMYWYQQKSSQAPKLLFHYYDKDFNNEADTPDNFQSRRPNTSFCFLDIRSPGLGDTAMYLCATSRDRTGDPTNEKLFFGSGTQLSVL.

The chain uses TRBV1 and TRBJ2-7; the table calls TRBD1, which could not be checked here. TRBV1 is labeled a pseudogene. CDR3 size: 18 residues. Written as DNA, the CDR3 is TGCACCAGCAGCCAAGTGGCCCAACAAGTTTACCTCCTCTACGAGCAGTACTTC. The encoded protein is CTSSQVAQQVYLLYEQYF.